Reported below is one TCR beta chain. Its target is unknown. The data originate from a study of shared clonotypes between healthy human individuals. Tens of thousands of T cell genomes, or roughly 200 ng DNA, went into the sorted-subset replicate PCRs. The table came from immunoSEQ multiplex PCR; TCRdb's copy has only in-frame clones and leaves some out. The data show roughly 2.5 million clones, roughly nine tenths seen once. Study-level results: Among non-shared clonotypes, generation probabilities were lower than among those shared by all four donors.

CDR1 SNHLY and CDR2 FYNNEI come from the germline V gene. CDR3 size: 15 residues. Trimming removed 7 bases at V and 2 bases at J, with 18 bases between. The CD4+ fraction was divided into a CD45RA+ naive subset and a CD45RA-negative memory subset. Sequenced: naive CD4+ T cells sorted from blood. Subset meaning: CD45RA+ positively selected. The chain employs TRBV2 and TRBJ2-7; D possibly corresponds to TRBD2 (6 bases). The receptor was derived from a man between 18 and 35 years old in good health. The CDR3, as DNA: TGTGCCAGCAACCTGGAGCGGGTAGTCGCCTACGAGCAGTACTTC. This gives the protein CASNLERVVAYEQYF.